The 24 T cell receptor beta chains in this list originate from one sample, sequenced in a study of cytomegalovirus exposure and HLA in healthy donors. PCR used 60 Vbeta primers and 13 Jbeta primers. TCRdb's table, derived via immunoSEQ multiplex PCR, lists solely in-frame clones and lacks some. The listing contains approximately 58,000 clones. The sample consisted of PBMCs. These receptors all come from a man aged 30-40 years in good health and CMV-seropositive.

This chain connects TRBV19 to TRBJ1-2; D not certain. The CDR3 is 14 residues long. V lost 3 bases to trimming and J lost 0 bases, with 8 bases between them. Germline V gene sequence: CDR1 LNHDA, CDR2 SQIVND (reference sequence). This CDR3 reads CASSIQAANYGYTF. The CDR3 bases are TGTGCCAGTAGTATCCAGGCAGCTAACTATGGCTACACCTTC.

The chain recombines TRBV5-4 with TRBJ1-1; 11 bases map to TRBD1. Unmatched junction bases numbered 7, after V lost 4 bases and J lost 5 bases. This CDR3 is built from 15 residues. Germline CDR1 is SGHNT and CDR2 is YYREEE (reference sequence). The CDR3 DNA reads TGTGCCAGCAGCAAATGGGGACAGGGGGGGACTGAAGCTTTCTTT. As protein: CASSKWGQGGTEAFF.

The chain couples TRBV18 to TRBJ1-2; 7 bases match TRBD1. Per germline, CDR1 KGHSH and CDR2 LQKENI. J was trimmed by 8 bases and V by 6 bases; bases with no gene match: 12. The length of the CDR3 is 14 residues. The chain's CDR3 is CASSPTNRGPGYTF. The CDR3 DNA is TGTGCCAGCTCCCCGACAAACAGGGGACCCGGCTACACCTTC.

This chain connects TRBV27 to TRBJ1-1; D possibly corresponds to TRBD1 (6 bases). The CDR3 contains 13 residues. The germline V gene encodes CDR1 MNHEY and CDR2 SMNVEV (reference sequence). Trimming shortened V by 3 bases and J by 5 bases, and 10 bases separated the two germline ends. CDR3 DNA sequence: TGTGCCAGCAGTTTTACAGGGATTACTGAAGCTTTCTTT. Its protein product is CASSFTGITEAFF.

V is TRBV27 and J is TRBJ1-4, with a tentative D call TRBD1 (6 bases). The CDR3 is made up of 15 amino acids. V lost 5 bases and J 4 bases, leaving 14 bases between the germline ends. Germline V gene data show CDR1 as MNHEY and CDR2 as SMNVEV (reference sequence). This chain's CDR3 is CASSPRQVLNEKLFF. The CDR3, as DNA: TGTGCCAGCAGTCCCCGACAGGTCCTTAATGAAAAACTGTTTTTT.

The rearrangement links TRBV6-1 to TRBJ2-7, with 8 bases aligning to TRBD1. J gave up 2 bases and V 3 bases, and 3 bases lay outside the gene matches. Germline-derived CDR1 and CDR2 are MNHNS and SASEGT. The CDR3 length is 14 residues. CDR3 sequence: CASSDGQGPYEQYF. CDR3 nucleotide sequence: TGTGCCAGCAGTGACGGACAGGGACCCTACGAGCAGTACTTC.

This chain connects TRBV5-4 to TRBJ1-4; 9 positions agree with TRBD1. Germline V gives CDR1 SGHNT, CDR2 YYREEE (reference sequence). The CDR3 extends over 15 amino acids. The J segment lost 8 bases and the V segment lost 3 bases, leaving 8 bases of the junction unmatched. CDR3 coding DNA: TGTGCCAGCAGCTCGGGGACAGGGCGAGACGAAAAACTGTTTTTT. Encoded protein: CASSSGTGRDEKLFF.

CDR3: CASSYSGGSADTQYF. In DNA, the CDR3 is TGTGCCAGCAGTTACTCAGGGGGATCAGCAGATACGCAGTATTTT. The chain recombines TRBV6-5 with TRBJ2-3, with D possibly being TRBD1 (6 bases). Trimming left V 0 bases short and J 4 bases short, with 11 bases between. Germline V lookup: CDR1 MNHEY, CDR2 SVGAGI. This CDR3 contains 15 residues.

The chain uses TRBV6-6 and TRBJ1-4; no clear D. CDR1 and CDR2 (germline): MNHNY, SVGAGI (reference sequence). This CDR3 has 16 residues. With 0 bases removed from V and 0 bases from J, the gap between germline ends came to 8 bases. CDR3 nucleotides: TGTGCCAGCAGTTACTCTGACGGAGCAACTAATGAAAAACTGTTTTTT. Amino acids: CASSYSDGATNEKLFF.

Concerning this clone: The junction departs from germline at one end; a sequencing error may be responsible. This chain links TRBV29-1 with TRBJ2-3; a weak D match, TRBD2 (5 bases). CDR1 and CDR2 from the germline V gene are SQVTM and ANQGSEA. The CDR3 extends over 14 amino acids. In DNA form, the CDR3 reads TGCAGCCTTGATCCCGGGATAGGAACAGATACGCAGTATTTT. Encoded protein: CSLDPGIGTDTQYF.

The chain couples TRBV5-4 to TRBJ2-7; D perhaps matches TRBD1 (5 bases). Germline loops: CDR1 SGHNT, CDR2 YYREEE (reference sequence). Trimming removed 0 bases at V and 6 bases at J, with 16 bases between. The length of the CDR3 is 15 residues. The CDR3 coding sequence is TGTGCCAGCAGCTTGGTAGGGGAATGGAACCGCGAGCAGTACTTC. This encodes CASSLVGEWNREQYF.

The chain uses TRBV4-1 and TRBJ1-5, with 7 bases lining up with TRBD1. With 1 base clipped from V and 7 bases from J, the junction kept 4 bases outside the gene matches. This CDR3 contains 14 residues. The germline V gene has CDR1 MGHRA and CDR2 YSYEKL. DNA of the CDR3: TGCGCCAGCAGCCAAGGACAGGGCGGACAGCCCCAGCATTTT. This encodes CASSQGQGGQPQHF.

This chain joins TRBV6-5 and TRBJ1-6; the D gene is possibly TRBD1 (6 bases). V lost 9 bases and J 7 bases, leaving 13 bases between the germline ends. CDR1 is MNHEY, CDR2 SVGAGI, per germline. The CDR3 contains 13 residues. The CDR3 is CASNRAMNSPLHF. The CDR3 bases are TGTGCCAGTAACAGGGCGATGAATTCACCCCTCCACTTT.

The V call is TRBV2, the J call TRBJ1-2; 7 positions agree with TRBD1. CDR3 length: 12 amino acids. CDR1 is SNHLY and CDR2 is FYNNEI in the germline V gene. V lost 10 bases, J lost 4 bases, and 6 bases stayed unmatched. The CDR3 reads CAILGGGYGYTF. In nucleotides, the CDR3 is TGTGCCATCTTAGGGGGCGGCTATGGCTACACCTTC.

The chain recombines TRBV6-6 with TRBJ2-2; 7 bases fit TRBD1. Unmatched junction bases numbered 4, after V lost 2 bases and J lost 1 base. Germline V gene sequence: CDR1 MNHNY, CDR2 SVGAGI (reference sequence). This CDR3 contains 16 residues. CDR3 amino acids: CASSYRGQMNTGELFF. CDR3 bases: TGTGCCAGCAGTTACAGGGGACAGATGAACACCGGGGAGCTGTTTTTT.

V usage is TRBV7-9 and J usage is TRBJ2-5, with a tentative D call TRBD1 (6 bases). Germline lookup yields CDR1 SEHNR and CDR2 FQNEAQ (reference sequence). V lost 5 bases and J 5 bases, leaving 9 bases between the germline ends. The CDR3 totals 12 residues. The CDR3 loop reads CASSRQAETQYF. Written as DNA, the CDR3 is TGTGCCAGCAGCCGACAGGCGGAGACCCAGTACTTC.

J is TRBJ2-2 and V is TRBV19; 10 nucleotides align to TRBD2. The CDR3 has 15 amino acids. Per germline, CDR1 LNHDA and CDR2 SQIVND (reference sequence). Losses at the gene ends were 6 bases for V and 4 bases for J; bases not matched to a gene: 5. Here the CDR3 DNA reads TGTGCCAGTAGCGGACTAGCGGAGATCACCGGGGAGCTGTTTTTT. Amino acid sequence: CASSGLAEITGELFF.

This sequence joins TRBV19 and TRBJ2-7, with D perhaps TRBD1 (5 bases). Trimming took off 6 bases at V and 3 bases at J, with 18 bases between the two ends. This CDR3 contains 15 residues. CDR1 is LNHDA and CDR2 is SQIVND in the germline V gene (reference sequence). The CDR3 region is CASSPYTGAIYEQYF. The CDR3 bases are TGTGCCAGTAGCCCTTACACAGGTGCTATCTACGAGCAGTACTTC. The full variable domain, its missing parts supplied by reference TRBV19 and TRBJ2-7, is DGGITQSPKYLFRKEGQNVTLSCEQNLNHDAMYWYRQDPGQGLRLIYYSQIVNDFQKGDIAEGYSVSREKKESFPLTVTSAQKNPTAFYLCASSPYTGAIYEQYFGPGTRLTVT.

The chain links TRBV5-8 to TRBJ2-2; 7 bases line up with TRBD1. With V trimmed by 5 bases and J by 6 bases, 4 bases remained unmatched. This CDR3 is 13 amino acids long. CDR1 and CDR2 (germline): SGHTS, YDEGEE. DNA of the CDR3: TGTGCCAGCAGAACAGGGGTCGCCGGGGAGCTGTTTTTT. Translating gives CASRTGVAGELFF.

The V gene is TRBV30, the J gene TRBJ1-2, with 7 bases fitting TRBD1. J lost 4 bases, V lost 4 bases, and 6 bases had no gene match. The CDR3 is 13 amino acids. Germline-derived CDR1 and CDR2 are GTSNPN and SVGIG (reference sequence). The CDR3 DNA is TGTGCCTGGACCCCGTGGGACAGCTATGGCTACACCTTC. This encodes CAWTPWDSYGYTF.

This chain links TRBV10-1 with TRBJ1-5, with D hard to call. Germline V CDR1 and CDR2: WNHNN, SYGVQD (reference sequence). Trimming shortened V by 4 bases and J by 5 bases, and 9 bases separated the two germline ends. There are 13 residues in the CDR3. This chain's CDR3 is CASSASQDQPQHF. CDR3 DNA: TGCGCCAGCAGTGCATCACAAGATCAGCCCCAGCATTTT.

V usage is TRBV9 and J usage is TRBJ2-1, with D maybe TRBD2 (6 bases). From germline, CDR1 is SGDLS and CDR2 YYNGEE. The CDR3 is made up of 15 amino acids. Between the trimmed V and J ends, which lost 4 bases and 0 bases, there was a span of 11 bases. CDR3 region: CASSRGGSSYNEQFF. Written as DNA, the CDR3 is TGTGCCAGCAGCCGTGGGGGGAGCTCCTACAATGAGCAGTTCTTC.

The chain uses TRBV29-1 and TRBJ1-2, with D tentatively TRBD1 (5 bases). CDR1 is SQVTM, CDR2 ANQGSEA, per germline. The CDR3 has 14 residues. Trimming took 3 bases from V and 4 from J, leaving 15 bases between them. The CDR3 reads CSVDLRPDSYGYTF. The CDR3 bases are TGCAGCGTTGATCTTAGGCCCGACAGCTATGGCTACACCTTC.

J is TRBJ2-7 and V is TRBV11-2, with 8 bases matching TRBD1. The CDR3 runs to 14 residues. The junction had 2 bases not matched to a gene; V was cut back by 2 bases and J by 2 bases. CDR1 and CDR2 (germline): SGHAT, FQNNGV. The chain's CDR3 is CASSLLDRAYEQYF. CDR3 nucleotides: TGTGCCAGCAGCTTATTGGACAGGGCCTACGAGCAGTACTTC.